This TCR beta chain appears in the sequencing data of a study of T cells in Graves' hyperthyroidism and ophthalmopathy. General study points: The model identified upcoming ophthalmopathy a median approximately six months ahead of onset.

The CDR3 spans 15 residues. From germline, CDR1 is MDHEN and CDR2 SYDVKM. V lost 3 bases and J lost 0, with 9 bases in between. Clinical symptoms, serum thyroxine, TRAb, thyroid ultrasound and orbital computed tomography informed diagnoses. As to this clonotype: As yet, its antigen is unknown.

The source material, RNA transcripts, was used to amplify TCR beta CDR3 regions. HTBI primers were the set used in a first-round RT-PCR of the TCR CDR3. One entry per CDR3 protein, called by TCRdb with MiXCR from the multiplex PCR reads. The sample holds 450,000 to 650,000 distinct CDR3 sequences, more than 20% seen once. The TCR sequence derives from a man aged 18 to 30 with Graves' hyperthyroidism. Material for sequencing was blood. The J gene is TRBJ1-3, the V gene TRBV28; D unclear. The CDR3 sequence: CASSFMTISGNTIYF. CDR3 DNA sequence: TGTGCCAGCAGTTTTATGACAATCTCTGGAAACACCATATATTTT.